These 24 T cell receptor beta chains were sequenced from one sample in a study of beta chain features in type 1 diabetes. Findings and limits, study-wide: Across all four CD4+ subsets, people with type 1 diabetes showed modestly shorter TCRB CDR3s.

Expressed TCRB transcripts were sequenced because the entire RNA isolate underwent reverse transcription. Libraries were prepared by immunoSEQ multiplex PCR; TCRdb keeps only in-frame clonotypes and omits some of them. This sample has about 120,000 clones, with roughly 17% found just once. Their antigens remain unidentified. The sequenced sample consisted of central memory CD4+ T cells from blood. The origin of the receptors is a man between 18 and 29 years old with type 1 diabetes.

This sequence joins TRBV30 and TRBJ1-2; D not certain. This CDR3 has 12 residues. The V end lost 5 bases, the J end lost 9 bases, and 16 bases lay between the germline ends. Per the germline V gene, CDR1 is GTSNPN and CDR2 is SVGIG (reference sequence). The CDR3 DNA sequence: TGTGCCTGGGCCCCCACTCTCGGAAGCTACACCTTC. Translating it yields CAWAPTLGSYTF.

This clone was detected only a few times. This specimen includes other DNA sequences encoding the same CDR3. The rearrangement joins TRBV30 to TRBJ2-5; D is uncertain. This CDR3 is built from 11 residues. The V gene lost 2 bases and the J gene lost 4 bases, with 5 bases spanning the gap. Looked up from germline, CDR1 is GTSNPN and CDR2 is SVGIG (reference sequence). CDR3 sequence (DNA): TGTGCCTGGAGTTGGGGAGAGACCCAGTACTTC. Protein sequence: CAWSWGETQYF.

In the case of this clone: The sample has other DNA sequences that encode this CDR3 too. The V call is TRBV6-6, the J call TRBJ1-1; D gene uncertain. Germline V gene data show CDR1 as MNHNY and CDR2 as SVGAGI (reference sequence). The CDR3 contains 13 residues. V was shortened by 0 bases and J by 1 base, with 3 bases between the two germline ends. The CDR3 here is CASSYSRNTEAFF. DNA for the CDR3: TGTGCCAGCAGTTACTCGAGGAACACTGAAGCTTTCTTT.

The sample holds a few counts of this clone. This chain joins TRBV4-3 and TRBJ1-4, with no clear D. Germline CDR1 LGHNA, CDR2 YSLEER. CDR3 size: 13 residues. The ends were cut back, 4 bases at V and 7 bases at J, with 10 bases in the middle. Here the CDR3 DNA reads TGCGCCAGCAGCCGCAGAGACGGTGAAAAACTGTTTTTT. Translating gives CASSRRDGEKLFF.

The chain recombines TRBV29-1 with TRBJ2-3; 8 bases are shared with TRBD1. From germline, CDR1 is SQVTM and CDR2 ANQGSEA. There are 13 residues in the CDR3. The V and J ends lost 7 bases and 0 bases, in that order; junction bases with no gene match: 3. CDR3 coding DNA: TGCAGCGGGACAGGGATTAGCACAGATACGCAGTATTTT. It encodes CSGTGISTDTQYF.

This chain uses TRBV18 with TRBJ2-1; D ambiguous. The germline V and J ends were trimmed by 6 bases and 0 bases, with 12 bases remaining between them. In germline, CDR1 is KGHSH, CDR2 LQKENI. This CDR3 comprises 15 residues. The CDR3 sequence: CASSMSLYSYNEQFF. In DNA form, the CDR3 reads TGTGCCAGCTCTATGTCGTTATACTCCTACAATGAGCAGTTCTTC.

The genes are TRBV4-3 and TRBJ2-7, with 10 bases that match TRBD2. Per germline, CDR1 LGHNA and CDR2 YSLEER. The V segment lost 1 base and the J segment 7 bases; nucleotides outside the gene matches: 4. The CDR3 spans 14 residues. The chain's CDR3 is CASSQGGLASEQYF. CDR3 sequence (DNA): TGCGCCAGCAGCCAAGGGGGACTAGCGAGTGAGCAGTACTTC.

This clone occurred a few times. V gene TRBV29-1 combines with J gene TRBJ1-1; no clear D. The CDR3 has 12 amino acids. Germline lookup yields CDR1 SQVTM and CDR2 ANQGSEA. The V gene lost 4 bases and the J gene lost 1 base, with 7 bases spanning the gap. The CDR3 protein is CSVGRPNTEAFF. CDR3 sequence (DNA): TGCAGCGTTGGCAGGCCGAACACTGAAGCTTTCTTT.

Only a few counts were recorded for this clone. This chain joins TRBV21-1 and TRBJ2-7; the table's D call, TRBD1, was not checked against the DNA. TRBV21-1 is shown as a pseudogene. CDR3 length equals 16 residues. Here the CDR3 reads CASSKDYRGLMYEQYF. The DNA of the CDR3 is TGTGCCAGCAGCAAAGATTACAGGGGGCTTATGTACGAGCAGTACTTC.

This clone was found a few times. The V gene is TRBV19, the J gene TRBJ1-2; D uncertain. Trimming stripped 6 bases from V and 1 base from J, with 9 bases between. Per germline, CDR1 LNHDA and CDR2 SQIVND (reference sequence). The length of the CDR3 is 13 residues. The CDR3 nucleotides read TGTGCCAGTAGCCCACAGCGTAACTATGGCTACACCTTC. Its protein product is CASSPQRNYGYTF.

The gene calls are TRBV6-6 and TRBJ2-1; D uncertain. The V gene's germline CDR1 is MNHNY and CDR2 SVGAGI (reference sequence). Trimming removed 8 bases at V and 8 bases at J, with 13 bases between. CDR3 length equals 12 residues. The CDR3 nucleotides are TGTGCCAGCGGAGAAAGGGTCGATGAGCAGTTCTTC. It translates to CASGERVDEQFF.

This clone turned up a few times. CDR3 sequence: CASSVSAVETQYF. The CDR3 nucleotides are TGTGCCAGCAGCGTTTCGGCGGTAGAGACCCAGTACTTC. The chain carries TRBV9 and TRBJ2-5; unclear D gene. Trimming shortened V by 2 bases and J by 4 bases, and 9 bases separated the two germline ends. The germline V gene encodes CDR1 SGDLS and CDR2 YYNGEE. CDR3 length: 13 residues.

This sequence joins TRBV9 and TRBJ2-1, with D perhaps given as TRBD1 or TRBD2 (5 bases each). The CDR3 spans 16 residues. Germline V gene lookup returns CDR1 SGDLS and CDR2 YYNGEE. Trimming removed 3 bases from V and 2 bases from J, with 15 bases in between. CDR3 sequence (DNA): TGTGCCAGCAGCGCCAACCGGGACCTACCCTACAATGAGCAGTTCTTC. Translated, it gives CASSANRDLPYNEQFF.

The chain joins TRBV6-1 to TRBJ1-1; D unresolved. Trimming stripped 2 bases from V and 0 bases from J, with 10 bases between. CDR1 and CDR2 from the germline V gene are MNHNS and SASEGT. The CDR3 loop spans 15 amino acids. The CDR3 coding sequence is TGTGCCAGCAGTGAAATGTTCCCGATGAACACTGAAGCTTTCTTT. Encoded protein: CASSEMFPMNTEAFF.

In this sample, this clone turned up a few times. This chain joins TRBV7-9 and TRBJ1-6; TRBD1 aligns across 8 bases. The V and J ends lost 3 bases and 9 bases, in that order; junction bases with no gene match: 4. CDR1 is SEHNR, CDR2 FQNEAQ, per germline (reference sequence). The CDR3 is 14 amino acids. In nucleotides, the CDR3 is TGTGCCAGCAGCTTCGGACAGGGCGCTTCACCCCTCCACTTT. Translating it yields CASSFGQGASPLHF.

CDR3 DNA: TGTGCCAGTAGTATAGTATTAGCGGCCTCCTACGAGCAGTACTTC. It translates to CASSIVLAASYEQYF. V gene TRBV19 combines with J gene TRBJ2-7; tentatively, D is TRBD2 (6 bases). CDR1 and CDR2 from the germline V gene are LNHDA and SQIVND (reference sequence). This CDR3 is built from 15 residues. The V gene lost 1 base and the J gene lost 0 bases, with 10 bases spanning the gap.

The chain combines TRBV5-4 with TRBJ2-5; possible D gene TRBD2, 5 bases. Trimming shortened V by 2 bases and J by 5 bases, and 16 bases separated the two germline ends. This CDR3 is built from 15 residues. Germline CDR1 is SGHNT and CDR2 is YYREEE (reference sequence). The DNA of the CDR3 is TGTGCCAGCAGCTTTTCGGGGTCCCCCCATGAGACCCAGTACTTC. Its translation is CASSFSGSPHETQYF.

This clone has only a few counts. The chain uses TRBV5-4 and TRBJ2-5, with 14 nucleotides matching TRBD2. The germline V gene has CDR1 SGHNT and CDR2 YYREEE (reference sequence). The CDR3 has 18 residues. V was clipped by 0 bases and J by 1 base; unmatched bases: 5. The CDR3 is CASSLAGTSGSGQETQYF. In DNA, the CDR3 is TGTGCCAGCAGCTTGGCCGGGACTAGCGGGAGTGGCCAAGAGACCCAGTACTTC.

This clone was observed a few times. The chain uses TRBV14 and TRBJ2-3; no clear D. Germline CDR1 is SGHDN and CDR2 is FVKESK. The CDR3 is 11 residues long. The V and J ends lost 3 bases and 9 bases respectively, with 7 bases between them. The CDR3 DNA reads TGTGCCAGCAGCCATGGTGAGACGCAGTATTTT. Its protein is CASSHGETQYF.

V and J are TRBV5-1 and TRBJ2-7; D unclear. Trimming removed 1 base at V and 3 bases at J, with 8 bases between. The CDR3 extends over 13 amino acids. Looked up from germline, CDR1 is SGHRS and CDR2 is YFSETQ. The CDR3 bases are TGCGCCAGCAGCTTGAAGTCAGGCTACGAGCAGTACTTC. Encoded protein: CASSLKSGYEQYF. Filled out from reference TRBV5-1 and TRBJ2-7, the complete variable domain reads KAGVTQTPRYLIKTRGQQVTLSCSPISGHRSVSWYQQTPGQGLQFLFEYFSETQRNKGNFPGRFSGRQFSNSRSEMNVSTLELGDSALYLCASSLKSGYEQYFGPGTRLTVT.

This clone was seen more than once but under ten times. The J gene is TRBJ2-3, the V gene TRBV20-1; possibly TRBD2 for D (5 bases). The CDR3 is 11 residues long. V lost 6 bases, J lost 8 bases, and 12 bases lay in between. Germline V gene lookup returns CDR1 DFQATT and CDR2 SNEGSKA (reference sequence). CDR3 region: CSAQSGGTQYF. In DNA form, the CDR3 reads TGCAGTGCCCAAAGCGGAGGTACGCAGTATTTT.

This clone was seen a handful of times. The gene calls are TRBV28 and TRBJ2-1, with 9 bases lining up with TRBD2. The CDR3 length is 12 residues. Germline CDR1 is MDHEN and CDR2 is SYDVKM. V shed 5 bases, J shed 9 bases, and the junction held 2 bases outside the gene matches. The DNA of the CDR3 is TGTGCCAGCAGTCTAGCGGGGATTGAGCAGTTCTTC. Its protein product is CASSLAGIEQFF.

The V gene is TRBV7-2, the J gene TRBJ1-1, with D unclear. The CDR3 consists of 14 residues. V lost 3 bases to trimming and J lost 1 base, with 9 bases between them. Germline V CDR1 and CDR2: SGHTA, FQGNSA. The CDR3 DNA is TGTGCCAGCAGCTTCGTGTTTACGAACACTGAAGCTTTCTTT. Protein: CASSFVFTNTEAFF.

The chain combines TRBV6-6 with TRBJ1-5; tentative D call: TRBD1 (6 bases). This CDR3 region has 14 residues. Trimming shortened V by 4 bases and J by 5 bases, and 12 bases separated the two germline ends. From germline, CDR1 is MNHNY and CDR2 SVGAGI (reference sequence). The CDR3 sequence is CASSSWTAYQPQHF. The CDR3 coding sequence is TGTGCCAGCAGTTCCTGGACAGCCTATCAGCCCCAGCATTTT.